These T cell receptor beta chains were read from a single sample in a study of cytomegalovirus exposure and HLA in healthy donors. TCRdb's table, derived via immunoSEQ multiplex PCR, lists solely in-frame clones and lacks some. The sample yields about 98,000 clones, 87% seen once. Sample: PBMCs. These receptors originate from a woman in her twenties or thirties in good health and CMV-seronegative. CDR3s include the opening cysteine and the closing phenylalanine or tryptophan. A D gene is named only where the DNA matches it firmly. Clone size is not always given. Where it is, it says once, few, many or a class for expanded clones.

size: -; D: -; V: TRBV23-1; length: 22; J: TRBJ1-1; CDR3: CASSQSPKDEGEGETGDTEAFF; DNA: TGCGCCAGCAGTCAATCGCCGAAAGATGAGGGCGAAGGGGAGACAGGCGACACTGAAGCTTTCTTT
size: few; D: -; V: TRBV28; length: 15; J: TRBJ2-7; CDR3: CASSSPSGAGYEQYF; DNA: TGTGCCAGCAGTTCCCCCTCCGGGGCGGGATACGAGCAGTACTTC
size: -; D: -; V: TRBV5-1; length: 15; J: TRBJ2-3; CDR3: CASSPGGQRTDTQYF; DNA: TGCGCCAGCAGCCCCGGGGGACAGCGCACAGATACGCAGTATTTT
size: -; D: -; V: TRBV28; length: 13; J: TRBJ2-2; CDR3: CASIDSGTGELFF; DNA: TGTGCCAGCATAGATTCGGGGACCGGGGAGCTGTTTTTT
size: -; D: TRBD1; V: TRBV7-9; length: 14; J: TRBJ1-5; CDR3: CASSSTGGAEPQHF; DNA: TGTGCCAGCAGCTCGACAGGGGGCGCGGAGCCCCAGCATTTT
size: -; D: -; V: TRBV5-6; length: 11; J: TRBJ2-1; CDR3: CASSLAGEQFF; DNA: TGTGCCAGCAGCTTAGCGGGTGAGCAGTTCTTC
size: -; D: -; V: TRBV25-1; length: 16; J: TRBJ2-1; CDR3: CASSDPSEGSYNEQFF; DNA: TGTGCCAGCAGTGACCCTAGCGAGGGCTCCTACAATGAGCAGTTCTTC
size: -; D: TRBD1; V: TRBV18; length: 15; J: TRBJ1-6; CDR3: CASSPSGGRNSPLHF; DNA: TGTGCCAGCTCACCTTCAGGGGGCAGGAATTCACCCCTCCACTTT
size: -; D: -; V: TRBV6-5; length: 13; J: TRBJ1-2; CDR3: CASAFGEGYGYTF; DNA: TGTGCCAGCGCTTTCGGGGAAGGCTATGGCTACACCTTC
size: -; D: -; V: TRBV19; length: 15; J: TRBJ1-5; CDR3: CASTPTTATNQPQHF; DNA: TGTGCCAGTACCCCAACGACAGCTACTAATCAGCCCCAGCATTTT
size: once; D: -; V: TRBV6-1; length: 14; J: TRBJ1-4; CDR3: CATFVGGDMTRLFF; DNA: TGTGCCACCTTCGTGGGAGGGGACATGACAAGGCTGTTTTTT
size: -; D: TRBD1; V: TRBV9; length: 15; J: TRBJ1-1; CDR3: CASSVGGTGKTEAFF; DNA: TGTGCCAGCAGCGTAGGGGGGACAGGGAAGACTGAAGCTTTCTTT
size: -; D: -; V: TRBV18; length: 15; J: TRBJ2-2; CDR3: CASSTLTGNTGELFF; DNA: TGTGCCAGCTCCACTCTGACAGGGAACACCGGGGAGCTGTTTTTT
size: -; D: TRBD1; V: TRBV13; length: 14; J: TRBJ1-5; CDR3: CASSLGQTYQPQHF; DNA: TGTGCCAGCAGCTTGGGACAGACCTATCAGCCCCAGCATTTT
size: -; D: -; V: TRBV2; length: 14; J: TRBJ1-2; CDR3: CASSVYLEGPGYTF; DNA: TGTGCCAGCAGTGTGTATCTCGAGGGTCCTGGCTACACCTTC
size: once; D: TRBD2; V: TRBV27; length: 17; J: TRBJ2-1; CDR3: CASSFLPASGSQNEQFF; DNA: TGTGCCAGCAGTTTCCTCCCGGCTAGCGGGAGTCAAAATGAGCAGTTCTTC
size: -; D: TRBD1; V: TRBV5-4; length: 14; J: TRBJ2-7; CDR3: CASSPGQGSAEQYF; DNA: TGTGCCAGCAGCCCGGGACAGGGGAGCGCCGAGCAGTACTTC
size: -; D: TRBD2; V: TRBV4-1; length: 16; J: TRBJ2-2; CDR3: CASSSLAGGKGGELFF; DNA: TGCGCCAGCAGCTCCTTAGCGGGGGGGAAGGGCGGGGAGCTGTTTTTT
size: -; D: -; V: TRBV5-6; length: 13; J: TRBJ2-7; CDR3: CASSLRLQYEQYF; DNA: TGTGCCAGCAGTCTGCGGTTGCAATACGAGCAGTACTTC
size: -; D: TRBD1; V: TRBV7-3; length: 15; J: TRBJ2-2; CDR3: CASSPRTGGNWELFF; DNA: TGTGCCAGCAGCCCACGGACAGGGGGAAACTGGGAGCTGTTTTTT
size: -; D: -; V: TRBV7-9; length: 14; J: TRBJ1-2; CDR3: CASSSPGRDQGYTF; DNA: TGTGCCAGCAGCTCGCCGGGGAGGGATCAGGGCTACACCTTC
size: once; D: -; V: TRBV6-5; length: 15; J: TRBJ2-7; CDR3: CASGIRLAEPYEQYF; DNA: TGTGCCAGCGGGATTAGGCTAGCCGAGCCCTACGAGCAGTACTTC
size: -; D: -; V: TRBV7-8; length: 14; J: TRBJ2-5; CDR3: CASSLVSAKETQYF; DNA: TGTGCCAGCAGCTTAGTGTCAGCGAAAGAGACCCAGTACTTC
size: -; D: -; V: TRBV2; length: 14; J: TRBJ2-2; CDR3: CASKRTLYTGELFF; DNA: TGTGCCAGCAAACGGACACTATACACCGGGGAGCTGTTTTTT